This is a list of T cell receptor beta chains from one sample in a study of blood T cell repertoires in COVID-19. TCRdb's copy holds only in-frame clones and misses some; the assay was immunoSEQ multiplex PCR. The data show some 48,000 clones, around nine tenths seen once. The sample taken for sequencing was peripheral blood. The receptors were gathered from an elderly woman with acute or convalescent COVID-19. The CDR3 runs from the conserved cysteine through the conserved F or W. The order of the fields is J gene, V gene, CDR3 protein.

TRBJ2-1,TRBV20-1,CSPSGNNEQFF
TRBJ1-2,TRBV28,CASRHSGTGGDGYTF
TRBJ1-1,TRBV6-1,CASTLGDSTFF
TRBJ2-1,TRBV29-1,CSVESLAGGDEQFF
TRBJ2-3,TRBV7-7,CASNGGGSTDTQYF
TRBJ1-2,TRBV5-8,CASSSGQGQGYGYTF
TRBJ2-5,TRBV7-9,CASSQGQGWETQYF
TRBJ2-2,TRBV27,CASSLSRVSGELFF
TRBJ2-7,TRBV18,CASSPAAAYYEQYF
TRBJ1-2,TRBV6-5,CARTDSGSGYTF
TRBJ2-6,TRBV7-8,CASSLITAGSSGANVLTF
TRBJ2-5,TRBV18,CASSRTGQQETQYF
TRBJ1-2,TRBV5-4,CASSNPGTGGGYTF
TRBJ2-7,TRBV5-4,CASSLYGSYEQYF
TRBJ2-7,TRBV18,CASSPLVGGSYEQYF
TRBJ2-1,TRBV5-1,CASSFPSGGASRTYNEQFF
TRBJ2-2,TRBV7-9,CASRDRDSDTGELFF
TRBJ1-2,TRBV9,CASSVAGTEIYGYTF
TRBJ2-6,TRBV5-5,CASSPYGGTGANVLTF
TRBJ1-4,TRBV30,CAWSPNRETNEKLFF
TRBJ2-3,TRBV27,CASTPVRTSGGTDTQYF
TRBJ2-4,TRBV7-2,CASSLAGGNNIQYF
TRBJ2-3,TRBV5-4,CASSLELTTDTQYF
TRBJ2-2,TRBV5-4,CASSGGTGRLAGELFF
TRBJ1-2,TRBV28,CASSTPGEGLYGYTF
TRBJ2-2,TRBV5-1,CASSLAPRAGGIAGELFF
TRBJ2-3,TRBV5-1,CASSPTEDTDTQYF
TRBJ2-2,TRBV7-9,CASSPLRVGGNTGELFF
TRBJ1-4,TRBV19,CASSHRDRQTTNEKLFF
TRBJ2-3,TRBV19,CASSTPRAGGTDTQYF
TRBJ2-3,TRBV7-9,CASRETKTDTQYF
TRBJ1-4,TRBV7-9,CASSPVNEKLFF
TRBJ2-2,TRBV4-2,CASSLQENTGELFF
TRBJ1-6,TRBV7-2,CAMSDNTRYNSPLHF
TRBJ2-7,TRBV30,CAWSLGVSYEQYF
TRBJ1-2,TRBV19,CASSSRQGAPGGYTF
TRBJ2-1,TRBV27,CASSPWTSGGYNEQFF
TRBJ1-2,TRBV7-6,CASSPTGNYGYTF
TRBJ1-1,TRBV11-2,CASSPRVGGGVTEAFF
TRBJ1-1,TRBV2,CASSNSGIQAFF
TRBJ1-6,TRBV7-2,CASSYAGPGRSPLHF
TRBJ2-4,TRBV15,CATSSYRQGLENIQYF
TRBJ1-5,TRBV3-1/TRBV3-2,CASSLGQGAGQPQHF
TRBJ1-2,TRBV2,CASKGEGYYGYTF
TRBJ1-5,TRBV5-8,CASTEPGGNQPQHF
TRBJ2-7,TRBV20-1,CSAPNSYEQYF
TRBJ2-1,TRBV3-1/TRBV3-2,CASSQVLADYNEQFF
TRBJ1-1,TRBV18,CASSPPTGGSDTEAFF
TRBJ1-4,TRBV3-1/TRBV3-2,CASSQDWASNEKLFF
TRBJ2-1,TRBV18,CASSLSFAGDYEQFF
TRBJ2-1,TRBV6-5,CATPPDTYRDEQFF
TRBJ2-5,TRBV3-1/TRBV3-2,CASSHPDKKTQYF
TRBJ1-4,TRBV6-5,CASSYSRDEKLFF
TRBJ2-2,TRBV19,CASKVGHLNTGELFF
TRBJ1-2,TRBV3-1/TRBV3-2,CASSQWRDYGYTF
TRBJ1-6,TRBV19,CASSNQARGNSPLHF
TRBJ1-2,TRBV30,CAWLRGQGDGYTF